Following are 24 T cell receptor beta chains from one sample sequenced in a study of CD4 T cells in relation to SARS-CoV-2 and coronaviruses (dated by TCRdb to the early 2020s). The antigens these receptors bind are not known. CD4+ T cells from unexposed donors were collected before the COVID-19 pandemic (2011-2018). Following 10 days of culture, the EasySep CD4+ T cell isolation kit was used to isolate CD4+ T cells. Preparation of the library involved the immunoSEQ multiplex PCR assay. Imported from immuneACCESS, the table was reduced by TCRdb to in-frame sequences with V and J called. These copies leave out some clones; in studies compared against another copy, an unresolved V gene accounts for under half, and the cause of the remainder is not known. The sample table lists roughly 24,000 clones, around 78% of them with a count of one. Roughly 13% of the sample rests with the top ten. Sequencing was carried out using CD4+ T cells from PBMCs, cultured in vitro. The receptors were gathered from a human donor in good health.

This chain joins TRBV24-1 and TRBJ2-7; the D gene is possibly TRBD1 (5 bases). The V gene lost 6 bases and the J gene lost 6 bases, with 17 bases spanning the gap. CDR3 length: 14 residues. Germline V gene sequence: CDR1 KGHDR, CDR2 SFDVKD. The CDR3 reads CATSPSTDPAEQYF. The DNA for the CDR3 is TGTGCCACCAGTCCCTCGACAGACCCTGCCGAGCAGTACTTC.

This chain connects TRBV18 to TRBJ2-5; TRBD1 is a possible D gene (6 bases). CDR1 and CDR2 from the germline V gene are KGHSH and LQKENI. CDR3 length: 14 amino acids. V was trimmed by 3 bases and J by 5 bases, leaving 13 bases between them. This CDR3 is CASSPLQGSETQYF. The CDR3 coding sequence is TGTGCCAGCTCACCTTTACAGGGATCCGAGACCCAGTACTTC.

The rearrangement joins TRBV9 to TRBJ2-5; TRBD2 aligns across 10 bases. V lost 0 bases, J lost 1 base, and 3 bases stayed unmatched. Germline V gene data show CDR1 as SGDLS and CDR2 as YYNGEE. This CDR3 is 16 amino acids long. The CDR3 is CASSVGASGSQETQYF. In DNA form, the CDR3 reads TGTGCCAGCAGCGTAGGAGCTAGCGGGAGCCAAGAGACCCAGTACTTC.

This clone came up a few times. The CDR3 protein is CASSPGPRSSYNSPLHF. The CDR3 bases are TGTGCCAGCAGCCCGGGACCGCGGAGCTCCTATAATTCACCCCTCCACTTT. The rearrangement joins TRBV13 to TRBJ1-6, with a possible D match to TRBD1 (5 bases). The V gene lost 5 bases and the J gene lost 0 bases, with 14 bases spanning the gap. The CDR3 totals 17 residues. Germline V gene sequence: CDR1 PRHDT, CDR2 FYEKMQ (reference sequence).

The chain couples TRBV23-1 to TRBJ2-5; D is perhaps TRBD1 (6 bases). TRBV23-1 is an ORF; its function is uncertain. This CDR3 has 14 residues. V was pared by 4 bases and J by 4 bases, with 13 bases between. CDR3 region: CASSPGQIGETQYF. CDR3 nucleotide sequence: TGCGCCAGCAGTCCCGGACAGATAGGAGAGACCCAGTACTTC.

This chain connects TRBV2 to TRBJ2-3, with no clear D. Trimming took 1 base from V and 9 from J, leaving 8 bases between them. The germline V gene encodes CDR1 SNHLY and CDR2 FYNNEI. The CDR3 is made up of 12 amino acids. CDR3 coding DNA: TGTGCCAGCAGTGAAGGGTTAGGGACGCAGTATTTT. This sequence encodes CASSEGLGTQYF.

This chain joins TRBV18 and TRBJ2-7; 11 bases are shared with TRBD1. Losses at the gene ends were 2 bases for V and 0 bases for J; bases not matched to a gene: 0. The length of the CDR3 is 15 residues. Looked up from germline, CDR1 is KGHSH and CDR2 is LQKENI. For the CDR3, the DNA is TGTGCCAGCTCACCAGGGACAGGGGGCTCCTACGAGCAGTACTTC. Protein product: CASSPGTGGSYEQYF.

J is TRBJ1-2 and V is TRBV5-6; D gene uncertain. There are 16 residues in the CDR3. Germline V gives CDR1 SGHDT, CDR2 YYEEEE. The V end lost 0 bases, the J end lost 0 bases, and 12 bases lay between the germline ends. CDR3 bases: TGTGCCAGCAGCTTGGAGGTGGGTTTGGCTAACTATGGCTACACCTTC. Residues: CASSLEVGLANYGYTF.

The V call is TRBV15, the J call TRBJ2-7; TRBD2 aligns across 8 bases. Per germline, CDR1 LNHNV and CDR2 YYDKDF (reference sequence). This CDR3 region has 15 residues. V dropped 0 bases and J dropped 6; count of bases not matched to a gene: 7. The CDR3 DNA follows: TGTGCCACCAGCAGAGATCGGACTAGCTTCGGCGAGCAGTACTTC. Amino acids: CATSRDRTSFGEQYF.

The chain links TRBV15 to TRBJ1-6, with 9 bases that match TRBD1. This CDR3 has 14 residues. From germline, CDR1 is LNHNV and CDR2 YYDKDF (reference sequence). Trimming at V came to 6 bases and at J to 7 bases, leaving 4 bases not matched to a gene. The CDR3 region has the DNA TGTGCCACCAGTAGGACAGGGGCGAATTCACCCCTCCACTTT. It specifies CATSRTGANSPLHF.

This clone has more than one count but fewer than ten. CDR3 nucleotide sequence: TGTGCCAGCAGCCTGGGACAGGGACTTGGCTACACCTTC. Amino acids: CASSLGQGLGYTF. The chain recombines TRBV14 with TRBJ1-2; TRBD1 aligns across 9 bases. Germline V gives CDR1 SGHDN, CDR2 FVKESK. Trimming at V came to 4 bases and at J to 7 bases, leaving 4 bases not matched to a gene. The CDR3 loop spans 13 amino acids.

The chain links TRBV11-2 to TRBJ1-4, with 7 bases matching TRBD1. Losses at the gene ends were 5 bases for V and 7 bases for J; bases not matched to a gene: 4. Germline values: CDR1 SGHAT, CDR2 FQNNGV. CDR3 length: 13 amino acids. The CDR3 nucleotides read TGTGCCAGCAGCGTCGGGACAGCTGAAAAACTGTTTTTT. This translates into CASSVGTAEKLFF.

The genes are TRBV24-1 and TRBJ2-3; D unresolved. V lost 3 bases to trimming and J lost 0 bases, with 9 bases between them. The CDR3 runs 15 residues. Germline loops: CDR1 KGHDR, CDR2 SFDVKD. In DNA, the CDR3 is TGTGCCACCAGTGATCCCGCAACTAGCACAGATACGCAGTATTTT. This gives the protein CATSDPATSTDTQYF.

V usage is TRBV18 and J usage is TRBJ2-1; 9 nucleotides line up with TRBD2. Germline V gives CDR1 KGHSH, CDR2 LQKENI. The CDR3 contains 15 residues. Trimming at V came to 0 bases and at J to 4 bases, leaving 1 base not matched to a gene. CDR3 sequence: CASSPPTSGYNEQFF. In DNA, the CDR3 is TGTGCCAGCTCACCACCAACTAGCGGGTACAATGAGCAGTTCTTC. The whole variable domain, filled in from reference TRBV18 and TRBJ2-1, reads NAGVMQNPRHLVRRRGQEARLRCSPMKGHSHVYWYRQLPEEGLKFMVYLQKENIIDESGMPKERFSAEFPKEGPSILRIQQVVRGDSAAYFCASSPPTSGYNEQFFGPGTRLTVL.

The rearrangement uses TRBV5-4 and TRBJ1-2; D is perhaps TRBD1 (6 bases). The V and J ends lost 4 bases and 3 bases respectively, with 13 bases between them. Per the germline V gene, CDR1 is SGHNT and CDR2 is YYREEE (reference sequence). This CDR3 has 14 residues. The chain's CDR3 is CASSTQTGYYGYTF. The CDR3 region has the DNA TGTGCCAGCAGCACCCAGACAGGTTACTATGGCTACACCTTC. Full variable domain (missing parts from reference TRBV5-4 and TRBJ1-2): ETGVTQSPTHLIKTRGQQVTLRCSSQSGHNTVSWYQQALGQGPQFIFQYYREEENGRGNFPPRFSGLQFPNYSSELNVNALELDDSALYLCASSTQTGYYGYTFGSGTRLTVV.

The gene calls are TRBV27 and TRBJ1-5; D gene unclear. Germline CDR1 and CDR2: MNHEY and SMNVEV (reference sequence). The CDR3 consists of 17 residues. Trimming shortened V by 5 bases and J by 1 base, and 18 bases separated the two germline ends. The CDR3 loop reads CASSLKASGLSNQPQHF. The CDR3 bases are TGTGCCAGCAGTCTAAAGGCATCAGGTCTAAGCAATCAGCCCCAGCATTTT.

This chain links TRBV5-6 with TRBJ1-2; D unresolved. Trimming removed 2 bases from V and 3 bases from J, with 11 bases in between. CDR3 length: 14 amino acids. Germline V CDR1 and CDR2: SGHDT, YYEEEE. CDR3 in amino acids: CASSFQESYYGYTF. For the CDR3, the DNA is TGTGCCAGCAGCTTCCAGGAATCCTACTATGGCTACACCTTC.

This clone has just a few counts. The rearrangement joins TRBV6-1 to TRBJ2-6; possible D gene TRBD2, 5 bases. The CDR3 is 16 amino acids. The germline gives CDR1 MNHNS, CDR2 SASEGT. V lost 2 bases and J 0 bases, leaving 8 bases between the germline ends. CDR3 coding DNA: TGTGCCAGCAGTGAATTAAGCGGCTCTGGGGCCAACGTCCTGACTTTC. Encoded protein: CASSELSGSGANVLTF.

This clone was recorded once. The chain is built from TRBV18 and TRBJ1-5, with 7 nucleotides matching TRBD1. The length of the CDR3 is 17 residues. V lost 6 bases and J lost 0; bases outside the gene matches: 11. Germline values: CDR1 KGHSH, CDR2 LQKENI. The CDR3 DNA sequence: TGTGCCAGCTCTCTAAACTCGGACAGGTTTAGCAATCAGCCCCAGCATTTT. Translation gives CASSLNSDRFSNQPQHF.

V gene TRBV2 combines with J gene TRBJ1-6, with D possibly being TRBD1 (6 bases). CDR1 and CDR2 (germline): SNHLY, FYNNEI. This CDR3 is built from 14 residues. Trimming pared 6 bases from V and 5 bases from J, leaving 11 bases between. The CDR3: CASRAGQHNSPLHF. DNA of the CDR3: TGTGCCAGCAGGGCCGGACAGCATAATTCACCCCTCCACTTT.

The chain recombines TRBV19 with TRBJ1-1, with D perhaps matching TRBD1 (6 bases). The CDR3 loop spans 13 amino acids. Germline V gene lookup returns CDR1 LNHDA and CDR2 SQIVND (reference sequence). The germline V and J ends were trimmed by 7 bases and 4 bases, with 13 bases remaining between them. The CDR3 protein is CASKTGWITEAFF. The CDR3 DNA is TGTGCCAGTAAAACAGGGTGGATCACTGAAGCTTTCTTT.

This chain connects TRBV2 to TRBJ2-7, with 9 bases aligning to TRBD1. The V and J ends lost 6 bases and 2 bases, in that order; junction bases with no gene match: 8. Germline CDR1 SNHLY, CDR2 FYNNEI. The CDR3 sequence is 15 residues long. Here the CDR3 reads CASRYAGQGTYEQYF. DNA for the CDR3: TGTGCCAGCAGATACGCGGGACAGGGAACCTACGAGCAGTACTTC.

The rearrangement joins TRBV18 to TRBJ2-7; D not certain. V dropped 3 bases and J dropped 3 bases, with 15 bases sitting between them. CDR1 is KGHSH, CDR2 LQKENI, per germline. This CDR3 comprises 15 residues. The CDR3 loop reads CASSPPGLYGYEQYF. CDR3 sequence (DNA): TGTGCCAGCTCACCCCCGGGTCTCTATGGCTACGAGCAGTACTTC.

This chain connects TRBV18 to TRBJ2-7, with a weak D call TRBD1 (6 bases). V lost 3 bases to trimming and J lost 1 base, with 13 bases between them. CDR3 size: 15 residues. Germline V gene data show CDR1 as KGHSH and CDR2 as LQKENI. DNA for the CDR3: TGTGCCAGCTCACCGGACAGACGAACTTCCTACGAGCAGTACTTC. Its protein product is CASSPDRRTSYEQYF.